One and the same sample provided the 12 T cell receptor beta chains below, sequenced in a study of blood T cell repertoires in COVID-19. This table comes from immunoSEQ multiplex PCR, and its TCRdb copy is limited to in-frame clones, with some not included. This table holds some 200,000 clones, around four fifths found once. Sample: peripheral blood. These receptors were taken from a woman aged 40 to 50 with acute or convalescent COVID-19.

V usage is TRBV28 and J usage is TRBJ1-1, with unresolved D. This CDR3 is 13 amino acids long. Germline V lookup: CDR1 MDHEN, CDR2 SYDVKM. The V end lost 3 bases, the J end lost 1 base, and 6 bases lay between the germline ends. CDR3 residues: CASSFRQNTEAFF. In nucleotides, the CDR3 is TGTGCCAGCAGTTTTAGACAGAACACTGAAGCTTTCTTT. Based on the CDR3 plus reference TRBV28 and TRBJ1-1, the full variable domain is DVKVTQSSRYLVKRTGEKVFLECVQDMDHENMFWYRQDPGLGLRLIYFSYDVKMKEKGDIPEGYSVSREKKERFSLILESASTNQTSMYLCASSFRQNTEAFFGQGTRLTVV.

This sequence joins TRBV27 and TRBJ1-5; D gene unclear. The V and J ends lost 3 bases and 0 bases respectively, with 3 bases between them. There are 13 residues in the CDR3. In germline, CDR1 is MNHEY, CDR2 SMNVEV (reference sequence). The CDR3 loop reads CASSFYSNQPQHF. The CDR3 nucleotides read TGTGCCAGCAGTTTTTATAGCAATCAGCCCCAGCATTTT.

The CDR3 region has the DNA TGTGCCAGCAGCTTCCGGACAGCACCTTCCTACGAGCAGTACTTC. It is translated as CASSFRTAPSYEQYF. This chain connects TRBV5-5 to TRBJ2-7, with D maybe TRBD1 (6 bases). This CDR3 region has 15 residues. Germline CDR1 reads SGHKS; CDR2 reads YYEKEE (reference sequence). V was pared by 2 bases and J by 1 base, with 13 bases between.

This clone was seen just once. The chain recombines TRBV7-9 with TRBJ1-2; D is unresolved. The CDR3 contains 12 residues. Trimming shortened V by 3 bases and J by 6 bases, and 8 bases separated the two germline ends. Germline V gene sequence: CDR1 SEHNR, CDR2 FQNEAQ (reference sequence). The DNA of the CDR3 is TGTGCCAGCAGCTTGTCAAGAGATGGCTACACCTTC. Its translation: CASSLSRDGYTF.

The chain recombines TRBV15 with TRBJ2-1, with D perhaps TRBD2 (5 bases). The CDR3 sequence is 12 residues long. The V end lost 7 bases, the J end lost 6 bases, and 10 bases lay between the germline ends. CDR1 and CDR2 (germline): LNHNV, YYDKDF (reference sequence). CDR3 DNA sequence: TGTGCCACCACGACGGGAACCAATGAGCAGTTCTTC. It is translated as CATTTGTNEQFF. The whole variable domain, filled in from reference TRBV15 and TRBJ2-1, reads DAMVIQNPRYQVTQFGKPVTLSCSQTLNHNVMYWYQQKSSQAPKLLFHYYDKDFNNEADTPDNFQSRRPNTSFCFLDIRSPGLGDTAMYLCATTTGTNEQFFGPGTRLTVL.

The genes are TRBV6-5 and TRBJ1-2, with D possibly matching TRBD1 (5 bases). The CDR3 has 14 residues. Trimming took off 4 bases at V and 4 bases at J, with 13 bases between the two ends. Germline V lookup: CDR1 MNHEY, CDR2 SVGAGI. CDR3 protein: CASSSGSGGYGYTF. As DNA, the CDR3 is TGTGCCAGCAGTTCCGGCTCCGGGGGCTATGGCTACACCTTC.

The chain uses TRBV5-6 and TRBJ1-3; D is ambiguous. This CDR3 spans 16 amino acids. V was pared by 1 base and J by 0 bases, with 11 bases between. Looked up from germline, CDR1 is SGHDT and CDR2 is YYEEEE. This CDR3 is CASSLLGRRSGNTIYF. Here the CDR3 DNA reads TGTGCCAGCAGCTTGTTGGGCAGGCGCTCTGGAAACACCATATATTTT.

This chain uses TRBV2 with TRBJ1-2, with D unresolved. Germline assignment: CDR1 SNHLY and CDR2 FYNNEI. V was cut by 5 bases and J by 5 bases, with 9 bases left in between. The CDR3 has 12 residues. The CDR3 coding sequence is TGTGCCAGCAGTCAAAACGGGTATGGCTACACCTTC. Its protein is CASSQNGYGYTF.

This rearrangement joins TRBV5-6 to TRBJ1-6; TRBD1 matches 9 bases. This CDR3 spans 18 amino acids. Germline V gene sequence: CDR1 SGHDT, CDR2 YYEEEE. J lost 6 bases, V lost 5 bases, and 15 bases had no gene match. The CDR3 region is CASSHADRGIGSNSPLHF. The DNA of the CDR3 is TGTGCCAGCAGTCATGCGGACAGGGGAATAGGAAGTAATTCACCCCTCCACTTT.

The chain joins TRBV27 to TRBJ2-7; the match to TRBD1 covers 9 bases. Germline assignment: CDR1 MNHEY and CDR2 SMNVEV (reference sequence). This CDR3 has 17 amino acids. The J segment lost 2 bases and the V segment lost 3 bases, leaving 11 bases of the junction unmatched. CDR3 residues: CASSLSPGTGNAYEQYF. The CDR3 nucleotides are TGTGCCAGCAGTTTGTCCCCCGGGACAGGGAACGCCTACGAGCAGTACTTC.

The chain recombines TRBV6-5 with TRBJ2-5; 11 bases are shared with TRBD2. The CDR3 is made up of 15 amino acids. Germline CDR1 reads MNHEY; CDR2 reads SVGAGI. J was trimmed by 5 bases and V by 6 bases; bases with no gene match: 8. This chain's CDR3 is CASSTLAGAEETQYF. CDR3 DNA sequence: TGTGCCAGCAGCACACTAGCGGGGGCGGAGGAGACCCAGTACTTC.

The chain carries TRBV10-1 and TRBJ2-1; the D gene is possibly TRBD2 (6 bases). This CDR3 contains 13 residues. The V gene's germline CDR1 is WNHNN and CDR2 SYGVQD (reference sequence). V dropped 8 bases and J dropped 8 bases, with 16 bases sitting between them. The DNA for the CDR3 is TGCGCCAGCGCGACTAGGAGAGGGCATGAGCAGTTCTTC. Protein sequence: CASATRRGHEQFF.